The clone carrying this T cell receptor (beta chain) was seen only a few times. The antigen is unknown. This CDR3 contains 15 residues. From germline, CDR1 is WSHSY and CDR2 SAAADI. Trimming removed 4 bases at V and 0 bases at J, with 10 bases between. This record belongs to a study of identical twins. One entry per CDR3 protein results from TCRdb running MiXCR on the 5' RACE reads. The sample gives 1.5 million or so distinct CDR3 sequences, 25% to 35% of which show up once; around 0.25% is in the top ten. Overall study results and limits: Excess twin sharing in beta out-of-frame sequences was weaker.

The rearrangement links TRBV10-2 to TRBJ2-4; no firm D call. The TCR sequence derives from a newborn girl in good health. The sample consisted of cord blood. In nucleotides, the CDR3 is TGCGCCAGCAGTGGTGGCCTAATAGCCAAAAACATTCAGTACTTC. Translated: CASSGGLIAKNIQYF.